This T cell receptor (beta chain) was captured in a study of blood T cell repertoires in COVID-19. Overall study context: Sites in the United States, Italy and Spain provided acute and convalescent COVID-19 samples. The cDNA or gDNA used as material had been derived from T cells, B-cell-depleted T cells, or PBMCs.

In the source study's methods: Reference gene primer amplification yielded estimated nucleated cell counts. Assay: immunoSEQ multiplex PCR; the TCRdb copy retains only in-frame clones and omits some. The V and J calls and the clone size are those of that table, but D and trimming were determined from the DNA. The sample yields about 110,000 clones, 83% seen once. The receptor comes from an older woman with acute or convalescent COVID-19. The material sequenced was peripheral blood.

CDR3 sequence (DNA): TGCGCCAGCAGCCAAGACAAACAGGGCCCCCCGGACGAGCAGTTCTTC. Protein product: CASSQDKQGPPDEQFF. V usage is TRBV4-1 and J usage is TRBJ2-1, with D maybe TRBD1 (6 bases). Trimming cost V 0 bases and J 10 bases, with 19 bases left between them. CDR1 and CDR2 from the germline V gene are MGHRA and YSYEKL. The CDR3 sequence is 16 residues long.